This TCR beta chain was identified during a study of control samples from healthy donors and cancer patients. Trimming took off 5 bases at V and 2 bases at J, with 14 bases between the two ends. The CDR3 totals 14 residues. Germline values: CDR1 SGHRS, CDR2 YFSETQ. Using immunoSEQ multiplex PCR, the repertoire was profiled, and TCRdb retains in-frame clones only, with some absent. The data hold fewer than 200,000 clones, with around nine tenths observed a single time. This receptor was obtained from a man aged 25 to 40 in good health. Sequences were obtained from blood. The rearrangement joins TRBV5-1 to TRBJ2-7; a possible D gene is TRBD1 (5 bases). The CDR3 is CASSSWGRPYEQYF. DNA of the CDR3: TGCGCCAGCAGTTCCTGGGGCAGACCCTACGAGCAGTACTTC.